Each of the 16 T cell receptor beta chains below was sequenced from the same sample in a study of blood T cell repertoires in COVID-19. The repertoire was sequenced with immunoSEQ multiplex PCR; TCRdb's copy has only in-frame clones and lacks some. The sample has 190,000 or so clones, about 81% seen once. Sequencing used peripheral blood. The receptors shown here come from a woman of 80 years or more with COVID-19, enrolled during active disease.

This clone was recorded once. The rearrangement links TRBV9 to TRBJ2-5; 7 bases match TRBD1. Germline trimming cut 3 bases from V and 7 bases from J; bases unmatched to any gene: 9. Germline CDR1 is SGDLS and CDR2 is YYNGEE. The CDR3 runs 14 residues. CDR3 sequence: CASSAQDRVATQYF. As DNA, the CDR3 is TGTGCCAGCAGCGCCCAAGACAGGGTTGCGACCCAGTACTTC. Supplemented by reference TRBV9 and TRBJ2-5, the full variable domain reads DSGVTQTPKHLITATGQRVTLRCSPRSGDLSVYWYQQSLDQGLQFLIQYYNGEERAKGNILERFSAQQFPDLHSELNLSSLELGDSALYFCASSAQDRVATQYFGPGTRLLVL.

This chain links TRBV13 with TRBJ2-1, with 9 bases that match TRBD2. Germline V gene data show CDR1 as PRHDT and CDR2 as FYEKMQ (reference sequence). The V segment lost 5 bases and the J segment 4 bases; nucleotides outside the gene matches: 6. This CDR3 region has 15 residues. The CDR3 region is CASSPRLAGYNEQFF. The DNA of the CDR3 is TGTGCCAGCAGCCCGCGGCTAGCGGGGTACAATGAGCAGTTCTTC.

This clone was detected once. The V and J genes are TRBV9 and TRBJ1-3, with a weak D call TRBD1 (6 bases). Trimming cost V 0 bases and J 2 bases, with 18 bases left between them. The CDR3 runs 18 residues. The germline gives CDR1 SGDLS, CDR2 YYNGEE. The CDR3 sequence is CASSVVGWGPGTGNTIYF. The DNA of the CDR3 is TGTGCCAGCAGCGTAGTCGGGTGGGGGCCGGGAACTGGAAACACCATATATTTT.

CDR3: CASSFVAGGWDEQFF. DNA for the CDR3: TGCGCCAGCAGCTTCGTAGCGGGAGGGTGGGATGAGCAGTTCTTC. This rearrangement joins TRBV5-1 to TRBJ2-1, with 11 bases aligning to TRBD2. The length of the CDR3 is 15 residues. Germline V gene data show CDR1 as SGHRS and CDR2 as YFSETQ. V lost 2 bases and J lost 8; bases outside the gene matches: 6.

This clone showed up just a few times. The chain joins TRBV19 to TRBJ1-1, with 7 nucleotides matching TRBD1. Germline assignment: CDR1 LNHDA and CDR2 SQIVND (reference sequence). The CDR3 loop spans 14 amino acids. The junction had 7 bases not matched to a gene; V was cut back by 8 bases and J by 1 base. CDR3 DNA sequence: TGTGCCAGTGAATCAACAGGGGAGAACACTGAAGCTTTCTTT. Translation gives CASESTGENTEAFF.

The chain uses TRBV4-2 and TRBJ2-7; 13 bases are a match to TRBD2. V shed 0 bases and J 0 bases; nucleotides not matched to a gene: 8. The CDR3 runs to 19 residues. The germline CDR1 and CDR2 sequences are LGHNA and YNFKEQ. The DNA of the CDR3 is TGTGCCAGCAGCCAAGATCCGGGACTAGCGGGACGATACTCCTACGAGCAGTACTTC. It codes for CASSQDPGLAGRYSYEQYF.

V gene TRBV3-1 (or the pseudogene TRBV3-2) combines with J gene TRBJ1-2; D unresolved. V was trimmed by 4 bases and J by 4 bases, leaving 7 bases between them. Germline loops: CDR1 LGHDT, CDR2 YNNKEL (reference sequence). The CDR3 has 12 residues. The CDR3 nucleotides are TGTGCCAGCAGCCCCACTGGCTATGGCTACACCTTC. This codes for CASSPTGYGYTF.

This chain links TRBV7-3 with TRBJ1-6; 8 nucleotides match TRBD1. From germline, CDR1 is SGHTA and CDR2 FQGTGA. CDR3 length: 17 amino acids. With 5 bases clipped from V and 0 bases from J, the junction kept 6 bases outside the gene matches. CDR3 sequence: CASSPTGGSSYNSPLHF. In nucleotides, the CDR3 is TGTGCCAGCAGCCCTACAGGGGGGAGCTCCTATAATTCACCCCTCCACTTT.

The chain links TRBV9 to TRBJ1-2; D not resolved. Trimming pared 0 bases from V and 7 bases from J, leaving 13 bases between. There are 14 residues in the CDR3. The germline V gene encodes CDR1 SGDLS and CDR2 YYNGEE. The DNA of the CDR3 is TGTGCCAGCAGCGTAGCGGGAAATGCGGCTGGCTACACCTTC. It translates to CASSVAGNAAGYTF.

The chain links TRBV6-2 or TRBV6-3 to TRBJ2-5; D not resolved. The CDR3 has 14 residues. V lost 2 bases and J 4 bases, leaving 11 bases between the germline ends. Germline V gene data show CDR1 as MNHEY and CDR2 as SVGEGT. The CDR3 protein is CASSYGSQVETQYF. CDR3 DNA sequence: TGTGCCAGCAGTTACGGGTCCCAGGTAGAGACCCAGTACTTC.

The chain uses TRBV19 and TRBJ2-1; 10 nucleotides match TRBD2. The germline V gene encodes CDR1 LNHDA and CDR2 SQIVND (reference sequence). The CDR3 is 14 residues long. After removal of 5 bases from V and 4 bases from J, the junction contained 2 bases not matched to a gene. Here the CDR3 DNA reads TGTGCCAGTAGTCGGACTAGCGGATACAATGAGCAGTTCTTC. This translates into CASSRTSGYNEQFF.

The chain links TRBV6-6 to TRBJ2-7; no clear D. The CDR3 sequence is 12 residues long. V was trimmed by 2 bases and J by 6 bases, leaving 8 bases between them. Germline-derived CDR1 and CDR2 are MNHNY and SVGAGI (reference sequence). CDR3 DNA: TGTGCCAGCAGTTACAGTGGCCCCGAGCAGTACTTC. Translating gives CASSYSGPEQYF.

A note on this clone: Other DNA sequences of this sample code for an identical CDR3. This rearrangement joins TRBV5-1 to TRBJ2-1; D is undetermined. Trimming removed 1 base from V and 0 bases from J, with 5 bases in between. Germline V gives CDR1 SGHRS, CDR2 YFSETQ. The CDR3 is 14 residues long. The CDR3 loop reads CASSLSSSYNEQFF. The CDR3 DNA sequence: TGCGCCAGCAGCTTGTCGAGCTCCTACAATGAGCAGTTCTTC.

The chain joins TRBV4-1 to TRBJ1-2; 7 nucleotides align to TRBD1. The V gene's germline CDR1 is MGHRA and CDR2 YSYEKL. The junction had 11 bases not matched to a gene; V was cut back by 0 bases and J by 4 bases. The CDR3 is 17 amino acids. CDR3 coding DNA: TGCGCCAGCAGCCAAGAAGAAGGTTACCCAGGGGGCTATGGCTACACCTTC. This sequence encodes CASSQEEGYPGGYGYTF.

This clone was detected once. The V gene is TRBV5-6, the J gene TRBJ1-6; D is unresolved. The length of the CDR3 is 13 residues. Germline V gene data show CDR1 as SGHDT and CDR2 as YYEEEE. Trimming removed 4 bases at V and 10 bases at J, with 12 bases between. The CDR3 DNA is TGTGCCAGCAGCCCTGGTACCGGGTCACCCCTCCACTTT. This codes for CASSPGTGSPLHF.

The rearrangement joins TRBV28 to TRBJ2-3; 12 positions match TRBD2. The CDR3 runs to 15 residues. CDR1 MDHEN and CDR2 SYDVKM come from the germline V gene. V dropped 7 bases and J dropped 9; count of bases not matched to a gene: 11. The CDR3 DNA reads TGTGCCAGCATTCAAGGGGGACTAGCGGGTGGGACGCAGTATTTT. It translates to CASIQGGLAGGTQYF.